Listed here are 19 T cell receptor beta chains from one sample, sequenced in a study of graft-versus-host responses after intestinal transplantation (dated by TCRdb to the early 2020s). Antigens of these TCRs are unknown. Library preparation was by the immunoSEQ multiplex PCR assay. Sourced from immuneACCESS, this table was stored by TCRdb with only in-frame sequences that have V and J called. A share of the clones is absent; for the studies checked, an unresolved V gene accounts for under half, and the remainder has no known explanation. For this sample there are 90,000 to 130,000 clones; about 92% appear just once. The ten largest clones add up to roughly 1% of the sample. What this sample's time point label stands for: cells obtained before transplantation from donor or recipient. The specimen comprised unstimulated CD8+ T cells sorted from spleen or lymph node cells, sampled before transplant. The receptors were gathered from a human donor who was the organ donor for an intestinal transplant.

This clone appeared a single time. The chain joins TRBV12-2 to TRBJ2-1. TRBV12-2 is given as a pseudogene. The CDR3 consists of 15 residues. As DNA, the CDR3 is TGTGCAAGTCGCTTAAGGAAAAGCTCCTACAATGAGCAGTTCTTC. Translated: CASRLRKSSYNEQFF.

The rearrangement joins TRBV6-5 to TRBJ2-4, with D unresolved. In germline, CDR1 is MNHEY, CDR2 SVGAGI. The V and J ends lost 5 bases and 5 bases respectively, with 10 bases between them. The CDR3 has 13 residues. CDR3 loop: CASSARPENIQYF. CDR3 nucleotide sequence: TGTGCCAGCAGTGCTAGACCGGAAAACATTCAGTACTTC.

V and J are TRBV28 and TRBJ2-7, with D possibly being TRBD2 (5 bases). The CDR3 covers 15 residues. Looked up from germline, CDR1 is MDHEN and CDR2 is SYDVKM. V was pared by 3 bases and J by 2 bases, with 14 bases between. CDR3 in amino acids: CASSFRTWETYEQYF. The CDR3 DNA is TGTGCCAGCAGTTTCAGGACCTGGGAGACCTACGAGCAGTACTTC.

The chain links TRBV5-5 to TRBJ1-2, with TRBD1 identical over 8 bases. Germline V gene sequence: CDR1 SGHKS, CDR2 YYEKEE (reference sequence). This CDR3 is 15 amino acids long. The trim removed 3 bases at V and 4 bases at J, leaving 8 bases unmatched. Here the CDR3 reads CASSSLAGGIYGYTF. As DNA, the CDR3 is TGTGCCAGCAGCTCGCTGGCAGGGGGCATCTATGGCTACACCTTC.

The rearrangement uses TRBV6-6 and TRBJ1-1; no firm D call. V was shortened by 0 bases and J by 0 bases, with 5 bases between the two germline ends. CDR1 is MNHNY, CDR2 SVGAGI, per germline (reference sequence). The CDR3 runs 14 residues. The CDR3 spells CASSYSDLNTEAFF. Written as DNA, the CDR3 is TGTGCCAGCAGTTACTCGGACTTGAACACTGAAGCTTTCTTT.

V usage is TRBV4-1 and J usage is TRBJ2-5; TRBD2 agrees at 8 bases. The CDR3 is 15 residues long. Germline V gives CDR1 MGHRA, CDR2 YSYEKL. The V gene end was trimmed by 4 bases and the J gene end by 1 base; junction bases not matched to a gene: 5. The CDR3 DNA reads as TGCGCCAGCAGCCGACCCACTAGCGGCCAAGAGACCCAGTACTTC. It specifies CASSRPTSGQETQYF.

As concerns this clone: Germline is not matched at one junction end, which may reflect a read error. The rearrangement links TRBV13 to TRBJ2-5; TRBD2 agrees at 15 bases. Germline CDR1 PRHDT, CDR2 FYEKMQ (reference sequence). The CDR3 length is 18 residues. The CDR3 here is CASSLGTSGRPHQETQYF. The CDR3 DNA follows: TGTGCCAGCAGCCTAGGGACTAGCGGGAGGCCGCACCAAGAGACCCAGTACTTC.

This clone was detected once. The rearrangement links TRBV30 to TRBJ1-2; perhaps TRBD1 as D (5 bases). Germline CDR1 reads GTSNPN; CDR2 reads SVGIG (reference sequence). With 0 bases removed from V and 0 bases from J, the gap between germline ends came to 5 bases. The CDR3 runs 13 residues. As DNA, the CDR3 is TGTGCCTGGAGTGTGGGGGCTAACTATGGCTACACCTTC. This encodes CAWSVGANYGYTF.

The chain carries TRBV30 and TRBJ1-1, with D unclear. V gave up 2 bases and J gave up 2 bases, with 6 bases separating them. CDR1 and CDR2 (germline): GTSNPN, SVGIG (reference sequence). There are 12 residues in the CDR3. The DNA for the CDR3 is TGTGCCTGGAGTCCCGTAAACACTGAAGCTTTCTTT. The encoded protein is CAWSPVNTEAFF.

The CDR3 region has the DNA TGTGCCACCAGCAGACGTAGCGGGAGCCCCCCAGATACGCAGTATTTT. This gives the protein CATSRRSGSPPDTQYF. This chain connects TRBV15 to TRBJ2-3; 9 bases are a match to TRBD2. Germline values: CDR1 LNHNV, CDR2 YYDKDF (reference sequence). Trimming removed 2 bases from V and 4 bases from J; junction bases left unmatched: 7. This CDR3 is built from 16 residues. The full variable domain, rest sourced from reference TRBV15 and TRBJ2-3, is DAMVIQNPRYQVTQFGKPVTLSCSQTLNHNVMYWYQQKSSQAPKLLFHYYDKDFNNEADTPDNFQSRRPNTSFCFLDIRSPGLGDTAMYLCATSRRSGSPPDTQYFGPGTRLTVL.

A single count supports this clone. This sequence joins TRBV6-6 and TRBJ1-1; 7 bases map to TRBD1. The germline CDR1 and CDR2 sequences are MNHNY and SVGAGI (reference sequence). With 5 bases clipped from V and 7 bases from J, the junction kept 7 bases outside the gene matches. This CDR3 contains 13 residues. CDR3 protein: CASSRLGQDEAFF. CDR3 nucleotide sequence: TGTGCCAGCAGTCGGCTCGGACAGGATGAAGCTTTCTTT.

The V gene is TRBV30, the J gene TRBJ2-3, with a weak D call TRBD1 (6 bases). This CDR3 contains 13 residues. The V end lost 4 bases, the J end lost 3 bases, and 11 bases lay between the germline ends. Germline V gene data show CDR1 as GTSNPN and CDR2 as SVGIG (reference sequence). The CDR3 sequence is CAWNRDITDTQYF. The DNA of the CDR3 is TGTGCCTGGAATCGGGACATAACAGATACGCAGTATTTT.

The chain combines TRBV6-5 with TRBJ2-1; no firm D call. This CDR3 is built from 12 residues. Trimming took 5 bases from V and 13 from J, leaving 15 bases between them. Germline loops: CDR1 MNHEY, CDR2 SVGAGI. The DNA for the CDR3 is TGTGCCAGCAGTGAACGGGCTAATAATCAGTTCTTC. Translating it yields CASSERANNQFF.

V and J are TRBV9 and TRBJ2-1, with 14 positions matching TRBD2. The CDR3 has 16 amino acids. The J segment lost 6 bases and the V segment lost 3 bases, leaving 5 bases of the junction unmatched. The germline CDR1 and CDR2 sequences are SGDLS and YYNGEE. This CDR3 reads CASSEETSGRANEQFF. DNA for the CDR3: TGTGCCAGCAGCGAGGAGACTAGCGGGAGGGCCAATGAGCAGTTCTTC.

This clone appeared a single time. This sequence joins TRBV5-4 and TRBJ2-1; D remains ambiguous. The germline V gene has CDR1 SGHNT and CDR2 YYREEE (reference sequence). Trimming pared 6 bases from V and 9 bases from J, leaving 16 bases between. The CDR3 length is 13 residues. CDR3 bases: TGTGCCAGCAACCAACCTGGGTTCAGTGAGCAGTTCTTC. This translates into CASNQPGFSEQFF.

The genes are TRBV28 and TRBJ2-5; maybe TRBD1 (6 bases). The V gene lost 4 bases and the J gene lost 0 bases, with 9 bases spanning the gap. CDR3 size: 14 residues. Germline assignment: CDR1 MDHEN and CDR2 SYDVKM. The CDR3 spells CASSWTEYQETQYF. The CDR3 DNA reads as TGTGCCAGCAGTTGGACAGAGTACCAAGAGACCCAGTACTTC.

The chain uses TRBV6-6 and TRBJ2-1, with D tentatively TRBD1 (6 bases). Germline CDR1 is MNHNY and CDR2 is SVGAGI (reference sequence). CDR3 length equals 13 residues. V dropped 5 bases and J dropped 3 bases, with 8 bases sitting between them. The DNA for the CDR3 is TGTGCCAGCAGTGGGGACATCTACAATGAGCAGTTCTTC. Protein sequence: CASSGDIYNEQFF.

Worth noting for this clone: Different DNA sequences within this sample yield the same CDR3. The CDR3 loop is CASSSQRDEQFF. CDR3 nucleotides: TGTGCCAGCAGCTCCCAGCGGGATGAGCAGTTCTTC. This chain joins TRBV27 and TRBJ2-1, with TRBD2 as a possible D gene (6 bases). The CDR3 loop spans 12 amino acids. Trimming left V 6 bases short and J 8 bases short, with 11 bases between. The germline V gene encodes CDR1 MNHEY and CDR2 SMNVEV (reference sequence).

For the CDR3, the DNA is TGTGCCAGCAGCGTCGGGATTCTCCCCTACGAGCAGTACTTC. It translates to CASSVGILPYEQYF. J is TRBJ2-7 and V is TRBV9, with D possibly being TRBD2 (5 bases). Germline V gene sequence: CDR1 SGDLS, CDR2 YYNGEE. The CDR3 is 14 residues long. Trimming pared 2 bases from V and 2 bases from J, leaving 11 bases between.